One and the same sample provided the 2 T cell receptor beta chains below, sequenced in a study of vaccination and CD4 T cells after COVID-19. No antigen has been assigned to these receptors. The treatment here: approximately 10-day PBMC culture with coronavirus spike peptide pools or control peptides (ViraFEST assay). Cultured CD4+ T-cell DNA underwent Oncomine TCR Beta short-read sequencing. TCRdb independently ran MiXCR on the PCR reads; one entry per CDR3 protein. The table includes approximately 19,000 distinct CDR3 sequences, 43% detected once. The source material was CD4+ T cells from blood, cultured in vitro. These receptors came from a human donor who had recovered from COVID-19.

The chain joins TRBV6-2 or TRBV6-3 to TRBJ1-2; D uncertain. Germline CDR1 reads MNHEY; CDR2 reads SVGEGT. This CDR3 has 16 amino acids. V was cut by 5 bases and J by 0 bases, with 16 bases left in between. CDR3 in DNA: TGTGCCAGCAGTAAGACCGAACTTCCCCCTAACTATGGCTACACCTTC. The encoded protein is CASSKTELPPNYGYTF.

The genes are TRBV25-1 and TRBJ2-4, with 8 bases fitting TRBD1. J lost 3 bases, V lost 6 bases, and 1 base had no gene match. The CDR3 runs 13 residues. Germline V gene data show CDR1 as MGHDK and CDR2 as SYGVNS. Written as DNA, the CDR3 is TGTGCCAGCAGGACAGGGGACAAAAACATTCAGTACTTC. It yields the protein CASRTGDKNIQYF. The whole variable domain, remainder taken from reference TRBV25-1 and TRBJ2-4, is EADIYQTPRYLVIGTGKKITLECSQTMGHDKMYWYQQDPGMELHLIHYSYGVNSTEKGDLSSESTVSRIRTEHFPLTLESARPSHTSQYLCASRTGDKNIQYFGAGTRLSVL.